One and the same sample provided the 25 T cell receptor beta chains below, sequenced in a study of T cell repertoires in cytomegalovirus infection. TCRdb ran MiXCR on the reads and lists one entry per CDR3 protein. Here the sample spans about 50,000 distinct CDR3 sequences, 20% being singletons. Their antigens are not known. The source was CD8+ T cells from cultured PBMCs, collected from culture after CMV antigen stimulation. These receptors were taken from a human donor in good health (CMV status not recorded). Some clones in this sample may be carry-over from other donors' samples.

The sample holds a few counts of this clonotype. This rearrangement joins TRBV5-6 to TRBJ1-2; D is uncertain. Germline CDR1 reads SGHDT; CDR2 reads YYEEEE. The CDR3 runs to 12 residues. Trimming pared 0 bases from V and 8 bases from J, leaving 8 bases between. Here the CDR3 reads CASSLAVRGYTF. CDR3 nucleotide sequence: TGTGCCAGCAGCTTGGCCGTTAGGGGCTACACCTTC.

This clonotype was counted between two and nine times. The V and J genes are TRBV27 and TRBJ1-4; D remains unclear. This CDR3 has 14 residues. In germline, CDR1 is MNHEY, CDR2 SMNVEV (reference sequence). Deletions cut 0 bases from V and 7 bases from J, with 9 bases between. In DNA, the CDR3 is TGTGCCAGCAGTTTATCGGTTAATCTTGAAAAACTGTTTTTT. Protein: CASSLSVNLEKLFF.

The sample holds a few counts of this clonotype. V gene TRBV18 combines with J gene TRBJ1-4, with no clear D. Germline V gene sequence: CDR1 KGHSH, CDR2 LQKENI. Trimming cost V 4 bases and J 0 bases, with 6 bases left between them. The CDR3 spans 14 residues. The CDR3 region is CASSREATNEKLFF. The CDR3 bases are TGTGCCAGCTCACGGGAGGCAACTAATGAAAAACTGTTTTTT.

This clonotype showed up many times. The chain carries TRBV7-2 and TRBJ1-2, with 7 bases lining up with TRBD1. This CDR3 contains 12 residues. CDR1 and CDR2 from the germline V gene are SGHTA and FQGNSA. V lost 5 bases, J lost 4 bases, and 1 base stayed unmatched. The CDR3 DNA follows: TGTGCCAGCAGCGGGACAGTCTATGGCTACACCTTC. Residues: CASSGTVYGYTF. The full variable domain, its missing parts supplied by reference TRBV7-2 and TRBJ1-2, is GAGVSQSPSNKVTEKGKDVELRCDPISGHTALYWYRQSLGQGLEFLIYFQGNSAPDKSGLPSDRFSAERTGGSVSTLTIQRTQQEDSAVYLCASSGTVYGYTFGSGTRLTVV.

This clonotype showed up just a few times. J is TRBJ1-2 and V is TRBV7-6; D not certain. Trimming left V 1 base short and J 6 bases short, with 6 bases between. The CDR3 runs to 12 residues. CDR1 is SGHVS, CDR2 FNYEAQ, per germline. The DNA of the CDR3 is TGTGCCAGCAGCTTAGGGGGTGATGGCTACACCTTC. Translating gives CASSLGGDGYTF.

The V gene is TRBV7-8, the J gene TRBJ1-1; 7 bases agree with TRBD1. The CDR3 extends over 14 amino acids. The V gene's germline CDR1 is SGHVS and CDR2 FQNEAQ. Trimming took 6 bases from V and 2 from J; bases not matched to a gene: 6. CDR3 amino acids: CASSSTGPNTEAFF. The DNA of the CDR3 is TGTGCCAGCAGTTCGACAGGGCCCAACACTGAAGCTTTCTTT.

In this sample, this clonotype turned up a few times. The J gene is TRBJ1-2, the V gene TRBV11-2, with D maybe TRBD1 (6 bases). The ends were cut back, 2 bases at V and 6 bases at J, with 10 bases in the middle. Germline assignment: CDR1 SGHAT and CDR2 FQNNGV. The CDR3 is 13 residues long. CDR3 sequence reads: CASSLSGAHGYTF. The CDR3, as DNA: TGTGCCAGCAGCTTATCAGGGGCGCATGGCTACACCTTC.

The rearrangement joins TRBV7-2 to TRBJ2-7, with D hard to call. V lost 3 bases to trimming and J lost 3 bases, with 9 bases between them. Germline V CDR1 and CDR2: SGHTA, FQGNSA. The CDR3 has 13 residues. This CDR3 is CASSFEHIYEQYF. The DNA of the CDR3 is TGTGCCAGCAGCTTTGAACATATCTACGAGCAGTACTTC. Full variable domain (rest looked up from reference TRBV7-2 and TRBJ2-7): GAGVSQSPSNKVTEKGKDVELRCDPISGHTALYWYRQSLGQGLEFLIYFQGNSAPDKSGLPSDRFSAERTGGSVSTLTIQRTQQEDSAVYLCASSFEHIYEQYFGPGTRLTVT.

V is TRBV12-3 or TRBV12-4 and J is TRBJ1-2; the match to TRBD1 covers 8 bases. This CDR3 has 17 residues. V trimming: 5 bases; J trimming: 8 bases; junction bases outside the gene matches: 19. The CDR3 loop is CASSPGQGGRGGVGYTF. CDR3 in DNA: TGTGCCAGCAGTCCAGGACAGGGAGGGAGGGGAGGAGTCGGCTACACCTTC.

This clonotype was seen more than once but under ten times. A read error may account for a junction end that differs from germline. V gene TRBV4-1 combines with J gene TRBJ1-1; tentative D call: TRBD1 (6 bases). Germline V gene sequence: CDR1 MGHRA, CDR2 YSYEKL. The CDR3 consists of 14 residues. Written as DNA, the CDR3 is TGCGCCAGCAGCCCGCATAGGGGGAACCCTGAAGCTTTCTTT. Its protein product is CASSPHRGNPEAFF.

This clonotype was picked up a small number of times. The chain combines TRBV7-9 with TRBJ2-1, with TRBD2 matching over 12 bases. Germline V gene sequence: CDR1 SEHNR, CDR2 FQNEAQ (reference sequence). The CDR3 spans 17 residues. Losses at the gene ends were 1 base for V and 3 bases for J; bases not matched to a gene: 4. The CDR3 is CASSLDRTSGVYNEQFF. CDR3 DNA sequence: TGTGCCAGCAGCTTAGACCGGACTAGCGGGGTCTACAATGAGCAGTTCTTC.

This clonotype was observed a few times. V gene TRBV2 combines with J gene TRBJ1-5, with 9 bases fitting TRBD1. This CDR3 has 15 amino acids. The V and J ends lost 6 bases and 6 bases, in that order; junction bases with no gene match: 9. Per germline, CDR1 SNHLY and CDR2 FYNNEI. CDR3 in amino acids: CASRTGQGIGQPQHF. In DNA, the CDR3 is TGTGCCAGCAGGACGGGACAGGGAATAGGTCAGCCCCAGCATTTT.

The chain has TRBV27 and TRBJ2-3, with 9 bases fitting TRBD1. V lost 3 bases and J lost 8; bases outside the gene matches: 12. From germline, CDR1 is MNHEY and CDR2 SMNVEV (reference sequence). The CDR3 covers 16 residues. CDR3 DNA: TGTGCCAGCAGTTTCGACGGACAGGGGATTTTCGGTACGCAGTATTTT. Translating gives CASSFDGQGIFGTQYF.

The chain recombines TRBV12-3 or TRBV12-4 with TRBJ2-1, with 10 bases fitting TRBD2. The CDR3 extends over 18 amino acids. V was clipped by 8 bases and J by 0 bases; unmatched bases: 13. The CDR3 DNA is TGTGCCAGCTCCCTCCGCAGCGGGGGGGCCACCTCCTACAATGAGCAGTTCTTC. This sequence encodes CASSLRSGGATSYNEQFF.

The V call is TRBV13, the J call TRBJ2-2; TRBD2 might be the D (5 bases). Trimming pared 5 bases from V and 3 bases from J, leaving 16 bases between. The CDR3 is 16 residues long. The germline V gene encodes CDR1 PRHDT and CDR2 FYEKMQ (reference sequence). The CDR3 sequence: CASSHRGRWYTGELFF. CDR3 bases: TGTGCCAGCAGCCACAGAGGGCGGTGGTACACCGGGGAGCTGTTTTTT.

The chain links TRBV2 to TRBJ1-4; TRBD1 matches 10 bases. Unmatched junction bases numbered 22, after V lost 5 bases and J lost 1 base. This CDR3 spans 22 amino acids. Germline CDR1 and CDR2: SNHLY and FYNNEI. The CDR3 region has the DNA TGTGCCAGCAGTCATCCCGGGACAGGGGATGGTACGGAGAAAGTAACTAATGAAAAACTGTTTTTT. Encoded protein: CASSHPGTGDGTEKVTNEKLFF.

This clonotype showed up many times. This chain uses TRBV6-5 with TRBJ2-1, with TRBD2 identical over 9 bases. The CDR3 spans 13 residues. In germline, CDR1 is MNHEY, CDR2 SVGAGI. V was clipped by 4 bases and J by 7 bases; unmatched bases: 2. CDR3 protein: CASSLAGVNEQFF. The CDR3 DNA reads TGTGCCAGCAGTTTAGCGGGGGTTAATGAGCAGTTCTTC.

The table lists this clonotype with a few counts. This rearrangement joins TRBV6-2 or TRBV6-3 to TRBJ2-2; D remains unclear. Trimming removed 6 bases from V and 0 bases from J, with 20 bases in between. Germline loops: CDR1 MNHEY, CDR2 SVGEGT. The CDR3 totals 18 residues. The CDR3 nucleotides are TGTGCCAGCAGCCCCAGGTCACAGCGCCCCGCGAACACCGGGGAGCTGTTTTTT. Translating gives CASSPRSQRPANTGELFF.

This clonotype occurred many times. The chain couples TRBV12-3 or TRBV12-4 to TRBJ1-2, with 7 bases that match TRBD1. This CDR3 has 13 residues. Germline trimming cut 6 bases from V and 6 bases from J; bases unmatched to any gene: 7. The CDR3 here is CASSSGTENGYTF. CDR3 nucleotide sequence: TGTGCCAGCAGCTCCGGGACAGAGAATGGCTACACCTTC.

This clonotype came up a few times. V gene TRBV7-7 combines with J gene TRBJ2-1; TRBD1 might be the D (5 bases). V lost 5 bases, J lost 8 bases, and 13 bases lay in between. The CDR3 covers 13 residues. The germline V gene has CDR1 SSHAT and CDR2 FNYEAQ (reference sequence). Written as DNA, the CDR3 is TGTGCCAGCAGCCACAATTGGGGCCATGAGCAGTTCTTC. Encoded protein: CASSHNWGHEQFF.

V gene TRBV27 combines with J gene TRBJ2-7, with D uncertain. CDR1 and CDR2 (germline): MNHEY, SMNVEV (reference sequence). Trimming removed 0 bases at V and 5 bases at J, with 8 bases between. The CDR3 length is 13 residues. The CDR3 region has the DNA TGTGCCAGCAGTTTATCGAGGAGCCACGAGCAGTACTTC. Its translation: CASSLSRSHEQYF.

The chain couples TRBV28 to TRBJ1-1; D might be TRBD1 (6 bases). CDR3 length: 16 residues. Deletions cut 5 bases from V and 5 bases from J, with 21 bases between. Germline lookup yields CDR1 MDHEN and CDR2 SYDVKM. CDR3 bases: TGTGCCAGCAGTCCTACTACAAGAGGGGGGGGAACTGAAGCTTTCTTT. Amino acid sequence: CASSPTTRGGGTEAFF.

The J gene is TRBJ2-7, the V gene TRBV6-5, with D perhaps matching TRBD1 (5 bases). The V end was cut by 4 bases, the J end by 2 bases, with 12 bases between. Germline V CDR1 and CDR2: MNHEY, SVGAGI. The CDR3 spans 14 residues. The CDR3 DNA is TGTGCCAGCAGTTTAACAGGTGTTCCCTACGAGCAGTACTTC. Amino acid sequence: CASSLTGVPYEQYF.

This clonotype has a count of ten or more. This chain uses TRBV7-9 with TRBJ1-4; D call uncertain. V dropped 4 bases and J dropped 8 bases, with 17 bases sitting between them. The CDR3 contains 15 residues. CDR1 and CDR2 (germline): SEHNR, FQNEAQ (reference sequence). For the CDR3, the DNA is TGTGCCAGCAGCTCTTCTAGGACGGGAGGGGAAAAACTGTTTTTT. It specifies CASSSSRTGGEKLFF.

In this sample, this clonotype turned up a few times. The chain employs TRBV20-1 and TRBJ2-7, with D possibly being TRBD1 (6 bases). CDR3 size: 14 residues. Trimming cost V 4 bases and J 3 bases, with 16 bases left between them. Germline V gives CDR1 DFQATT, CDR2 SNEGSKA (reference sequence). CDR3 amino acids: CSAILQGHGYEQYF. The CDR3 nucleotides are TGCAGTGCTATTCTTCAGGGGCATGGCTACGAGCAGTACTTC.